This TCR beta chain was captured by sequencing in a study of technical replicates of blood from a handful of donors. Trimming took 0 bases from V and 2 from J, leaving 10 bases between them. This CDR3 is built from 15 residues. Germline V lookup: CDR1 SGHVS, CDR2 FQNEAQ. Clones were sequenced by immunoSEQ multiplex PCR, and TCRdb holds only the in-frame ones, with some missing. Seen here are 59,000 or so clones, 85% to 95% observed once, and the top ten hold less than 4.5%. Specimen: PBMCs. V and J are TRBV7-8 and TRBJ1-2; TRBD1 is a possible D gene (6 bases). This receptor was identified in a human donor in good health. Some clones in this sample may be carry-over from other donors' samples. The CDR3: CASSLAQGLNYGYTF. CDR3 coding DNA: TGTGCCAGCAGCTTAGCGCAGGGGTTAAACTATGGCTACACCTTC.